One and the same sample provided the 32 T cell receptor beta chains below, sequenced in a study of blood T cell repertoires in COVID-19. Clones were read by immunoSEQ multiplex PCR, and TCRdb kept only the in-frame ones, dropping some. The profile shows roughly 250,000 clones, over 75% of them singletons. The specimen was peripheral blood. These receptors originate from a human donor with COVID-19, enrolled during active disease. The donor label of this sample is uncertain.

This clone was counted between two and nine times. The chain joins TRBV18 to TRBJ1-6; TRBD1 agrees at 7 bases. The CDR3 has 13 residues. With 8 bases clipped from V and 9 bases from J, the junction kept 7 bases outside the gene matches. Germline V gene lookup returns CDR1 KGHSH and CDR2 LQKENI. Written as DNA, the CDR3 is TGTGCCAGCCGTGGACAGGATAGTTCACCCCTCCACTTT. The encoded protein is CASRGQDSSPLHF.

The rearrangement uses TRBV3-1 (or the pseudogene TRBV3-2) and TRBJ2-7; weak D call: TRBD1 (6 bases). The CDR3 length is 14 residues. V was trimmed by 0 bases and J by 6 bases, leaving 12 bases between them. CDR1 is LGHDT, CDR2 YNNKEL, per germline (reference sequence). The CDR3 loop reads CASSQEYRVSEQYF. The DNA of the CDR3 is TGTGCCAGCAGCCAAGAATACAGGGTTAGCGAGCAGTACTTC.

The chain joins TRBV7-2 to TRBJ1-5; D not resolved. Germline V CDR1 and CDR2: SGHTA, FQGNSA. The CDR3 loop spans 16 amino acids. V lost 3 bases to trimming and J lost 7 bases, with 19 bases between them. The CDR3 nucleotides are TGTGCCAGCAGCTTGACCCGGGCCCAGTCGGGACAGCCCCAGCATTTT. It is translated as CASSLTRAQSGQPQHF.

CDR3 sequence reads: CSASREAGNTIYF. The CDR3 bases are TGCAGTGCTAGTCGGGAAGCTGGAAACACCATATATTTT. The rearrangement joins TRBV20-1 to TRBJ1-3; no reliable D call. V was shortened by 3 bases and J by 2 bases, with 8 bases between the two germline ends. In germline, CDR1 is DFQATT, CDR2 SNEGSKA (reference sequence). CDR3 length: 13 amino acids.

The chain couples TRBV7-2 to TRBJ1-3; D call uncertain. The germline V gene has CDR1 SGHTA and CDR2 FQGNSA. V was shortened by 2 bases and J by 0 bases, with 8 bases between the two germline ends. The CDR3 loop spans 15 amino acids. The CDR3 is CASSLSISSGNTIYF. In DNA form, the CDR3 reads TGTGCCAGCAGCTTATCCATCAGCTCTGGAAACACCATATATTTT.

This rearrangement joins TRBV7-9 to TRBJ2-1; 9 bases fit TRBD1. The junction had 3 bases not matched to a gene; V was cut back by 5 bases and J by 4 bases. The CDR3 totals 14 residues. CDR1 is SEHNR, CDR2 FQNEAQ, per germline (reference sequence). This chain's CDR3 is CASSHRGQYNEQFF. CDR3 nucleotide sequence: TGTGCCAGCAGCCACAGGGGGCAATACAATGAGCAGTTCTTC.

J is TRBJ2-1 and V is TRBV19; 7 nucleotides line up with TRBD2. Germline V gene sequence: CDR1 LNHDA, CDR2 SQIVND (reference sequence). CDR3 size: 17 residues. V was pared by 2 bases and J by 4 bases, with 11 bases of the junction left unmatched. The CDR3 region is CASSITTRENEYNEQFF. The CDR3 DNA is TGTGCCAGTAGTATAACTACGCGGGAGAACGAGTACAATGAGCAGTTCTTC.

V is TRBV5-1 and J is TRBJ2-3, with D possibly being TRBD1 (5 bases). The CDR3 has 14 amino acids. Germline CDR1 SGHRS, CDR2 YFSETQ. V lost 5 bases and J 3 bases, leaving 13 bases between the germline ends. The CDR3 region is CASRTATGTDTQYF. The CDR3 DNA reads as TGCGCCAGCAGAACGGCAACAGGAACAGATACGCAGTATTTT.

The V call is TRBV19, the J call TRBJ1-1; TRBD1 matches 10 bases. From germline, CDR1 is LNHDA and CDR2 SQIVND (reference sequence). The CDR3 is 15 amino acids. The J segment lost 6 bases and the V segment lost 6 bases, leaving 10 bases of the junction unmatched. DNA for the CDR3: TGTGCCAGTAGCCCCATGGACAGGGGGGGGGCTGAAGCTTTCTTT. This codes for CASSPMDRGGAEAFF.

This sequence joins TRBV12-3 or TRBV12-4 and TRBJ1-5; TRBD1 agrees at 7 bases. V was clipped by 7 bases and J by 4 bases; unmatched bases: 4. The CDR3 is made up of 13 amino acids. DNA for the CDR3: TGTGCCAGCACCGGCAGGGGGAATCAGCCCCAGCATTTT. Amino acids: CASTGRGNQPQHF.

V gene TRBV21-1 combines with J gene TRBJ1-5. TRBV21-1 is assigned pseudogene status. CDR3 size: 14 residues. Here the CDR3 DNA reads TGTGCCCCACTGGAGGACTATAGCAATCAGCCCCAGCATTTT. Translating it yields CAPLEDYSNQPQHF.

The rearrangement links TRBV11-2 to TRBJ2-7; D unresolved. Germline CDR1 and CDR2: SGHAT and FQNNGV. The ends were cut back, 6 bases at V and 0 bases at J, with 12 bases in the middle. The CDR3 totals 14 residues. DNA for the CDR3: TGTGCCAGCAGTCCCAGGATCAGCTCCTACGAGCAGTACTTC. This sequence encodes CASSPRISSYEQYF.

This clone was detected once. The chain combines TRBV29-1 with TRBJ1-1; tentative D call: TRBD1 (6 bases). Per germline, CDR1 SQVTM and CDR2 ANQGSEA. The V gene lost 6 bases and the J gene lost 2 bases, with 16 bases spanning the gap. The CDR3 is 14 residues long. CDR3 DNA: TGCAGCGTGGCTTTGGGGGGGCTTAACACTGAAGCTTTCTTT. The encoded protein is CSVALGGLNTEAFF.

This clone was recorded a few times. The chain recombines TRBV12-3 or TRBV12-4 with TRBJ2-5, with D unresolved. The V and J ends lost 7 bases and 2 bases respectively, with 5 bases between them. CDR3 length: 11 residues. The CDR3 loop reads CASTIQETQYF. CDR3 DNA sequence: TGTGCCAGCACTATACAAGAGACCCAGTACTTC.

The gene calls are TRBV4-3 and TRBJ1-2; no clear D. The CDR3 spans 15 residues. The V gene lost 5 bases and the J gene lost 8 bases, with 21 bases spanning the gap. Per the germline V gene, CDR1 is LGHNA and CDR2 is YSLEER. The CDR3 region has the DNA TGCGCCAGCAGCAAATCAGAGGCGGGGAGGGCCGGCTACACCTTC. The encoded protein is CASSKSEAGRAGYTF.

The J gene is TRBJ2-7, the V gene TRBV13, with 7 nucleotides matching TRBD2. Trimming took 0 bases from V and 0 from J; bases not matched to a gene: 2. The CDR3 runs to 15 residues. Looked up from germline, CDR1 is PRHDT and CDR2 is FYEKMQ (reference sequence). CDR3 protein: CASSLGLAHSYEQYF. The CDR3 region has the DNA TGTGCCAGCAGCTTAGGACTAGCGCACTCCTACGAGCAGTACTTC.

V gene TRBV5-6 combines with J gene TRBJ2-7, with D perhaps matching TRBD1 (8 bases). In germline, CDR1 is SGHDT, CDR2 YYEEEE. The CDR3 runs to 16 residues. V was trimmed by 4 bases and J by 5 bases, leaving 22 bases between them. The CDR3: CASSPAWTGREHEQYF. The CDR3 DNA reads TGTGCCAGCAGCCCCGCCTGGACAGGGAGGGAGCACGAGCAGTACTTC.

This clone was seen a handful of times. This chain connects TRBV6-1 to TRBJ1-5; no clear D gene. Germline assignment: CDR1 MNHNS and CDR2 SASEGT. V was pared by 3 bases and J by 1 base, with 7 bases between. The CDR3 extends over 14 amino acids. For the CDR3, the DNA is TGTGCCAGCAGTGACCTCGGGAGCAATCAGCCCCAGCATTTT. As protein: CASSDLGSNQPQHF.

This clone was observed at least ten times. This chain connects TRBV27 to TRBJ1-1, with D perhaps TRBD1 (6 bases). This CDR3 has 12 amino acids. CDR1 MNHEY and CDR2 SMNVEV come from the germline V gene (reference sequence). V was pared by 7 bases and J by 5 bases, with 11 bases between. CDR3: CASIKGGTEAFF. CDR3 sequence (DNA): TGTGCCAGCATCAAGGGGGGGACTGAAGCTTTCTTT.

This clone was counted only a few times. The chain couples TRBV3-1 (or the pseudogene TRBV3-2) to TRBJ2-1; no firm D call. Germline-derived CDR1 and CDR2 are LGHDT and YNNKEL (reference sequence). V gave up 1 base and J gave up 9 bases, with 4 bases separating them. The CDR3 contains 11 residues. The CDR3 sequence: CASSQGLEQFF. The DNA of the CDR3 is TGTGCCAGCAGCCAAGGGCTTGAGCAGTTCTTC.

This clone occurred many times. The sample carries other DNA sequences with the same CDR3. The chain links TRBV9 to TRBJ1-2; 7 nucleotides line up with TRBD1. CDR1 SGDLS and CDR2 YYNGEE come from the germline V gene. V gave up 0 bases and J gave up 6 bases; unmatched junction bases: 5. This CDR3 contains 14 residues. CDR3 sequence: CASSVDEGANGYTF. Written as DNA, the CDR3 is TGTGCCAGCAGCGTAGATGAGGGGGCAAATGGCTACACCTTC.

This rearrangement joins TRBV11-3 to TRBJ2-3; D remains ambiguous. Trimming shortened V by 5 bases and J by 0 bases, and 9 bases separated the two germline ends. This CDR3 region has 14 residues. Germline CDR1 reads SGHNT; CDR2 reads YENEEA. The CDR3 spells CASSPRISTDTQYF. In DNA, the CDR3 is TGTGCCAGCAGCCCGCGGATTAGCACAGATACGCAGTATTTT.

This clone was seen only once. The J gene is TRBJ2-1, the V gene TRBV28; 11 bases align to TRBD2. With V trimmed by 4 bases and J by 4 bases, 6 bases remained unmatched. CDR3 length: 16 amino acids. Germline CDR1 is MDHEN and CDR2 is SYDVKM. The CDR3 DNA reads TGTGCCAGCAGTTCTCCTGGGACTAGCGGATACAATGAGCAGTTCTTC. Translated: CASSSPGTSGYNEQFF.

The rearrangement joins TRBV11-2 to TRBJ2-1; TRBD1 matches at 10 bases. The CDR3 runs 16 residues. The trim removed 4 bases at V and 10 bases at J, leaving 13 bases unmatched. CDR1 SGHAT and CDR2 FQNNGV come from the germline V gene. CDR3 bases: TGTGCCAGCAGCTCCTCTAGGGGACAGGGGATCGGGGAGCAGTTCTTC. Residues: CASSSSRGQGIGEQFF.

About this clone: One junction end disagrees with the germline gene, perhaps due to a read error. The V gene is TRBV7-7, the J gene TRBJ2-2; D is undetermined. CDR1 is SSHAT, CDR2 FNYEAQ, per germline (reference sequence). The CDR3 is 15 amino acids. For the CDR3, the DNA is TGTGCTAGCAGCTTAGATGTCGCGAACACCGGGGAGCTGTTTTTT. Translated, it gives CASSLDVANTGELFF. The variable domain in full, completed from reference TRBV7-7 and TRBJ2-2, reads GAGVSQSPRYKVTKRGQDVTLRCDPISSHATLYWYQQALGQGPEFLTYFNYEAQPDKSGLPSDRFSAERPEGSISTLTIQRTEQRDSAMYRCASSLDVANTGELFFGEGSRLTVL.

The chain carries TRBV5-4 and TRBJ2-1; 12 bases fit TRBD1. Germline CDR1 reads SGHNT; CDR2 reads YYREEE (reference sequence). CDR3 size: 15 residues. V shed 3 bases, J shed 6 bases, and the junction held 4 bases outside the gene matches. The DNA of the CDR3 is TGTGCCAGCAGCTCGGGGACAGGGGGCCTCAATGAGCAGTTCTTC. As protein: CASSSGTGGLNEQFF.

CDR3 sequence: CASSSPGVRWQYF. The CDR3 DNA reads as TGTGCCAGCAGTTCCCCCGGGGTCCGGTGGCAGTACTTC. This sequence joins TRBV6-5 and TRBJ2-7, with TRBD2 as a possible D gene (5 bases). With 4 bases removed from V and 9 bases from J, the gap between germline ends came to 16 bases. The germline V gene has CDR1 MNHEY and CDR2 SVGAGI. CDR3 length equals 13 residues.

CDR3: CASSISLAGGVFYNEQFF. CDR3 nucleotide sequence: TGTGCCAGTAGTATATCCCTAGCGGGAGGGGTCTTCTACAATGAGCAGTTCTTC. This chain uses TRBV19 with TRBJ2-1; 12 bases match TRBD2. The CDR3 contains 18 residues. Germline V gene data show CDR1 as LNHDA and CDR2 as SQIVND (reference sequence). V shed 2 bases, J shed 3 bases, and the junction held 8 bases outside the gene matches.

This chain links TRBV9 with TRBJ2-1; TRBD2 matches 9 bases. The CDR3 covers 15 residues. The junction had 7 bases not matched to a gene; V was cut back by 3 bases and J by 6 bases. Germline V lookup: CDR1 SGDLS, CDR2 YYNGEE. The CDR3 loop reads CASSARLAEFNEQFF. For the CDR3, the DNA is TGTGCCAGCAGCGCTAGACTAGCGGAATTCAATGAGCAGTTCTTC.

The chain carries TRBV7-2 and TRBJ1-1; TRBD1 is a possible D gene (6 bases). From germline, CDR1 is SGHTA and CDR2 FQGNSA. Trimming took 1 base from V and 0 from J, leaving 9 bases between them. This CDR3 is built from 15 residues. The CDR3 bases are TGTGCCAGCAGCTTAGGAGGGGGAATGAACACTGAAGCTTTCTTT. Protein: CASSLGGGMNTEAFF.

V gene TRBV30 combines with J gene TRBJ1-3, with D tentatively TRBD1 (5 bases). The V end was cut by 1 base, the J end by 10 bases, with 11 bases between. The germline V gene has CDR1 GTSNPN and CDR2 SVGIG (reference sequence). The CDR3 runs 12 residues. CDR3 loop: CAWSEGARTIYF. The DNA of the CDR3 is TGTGCCTGGAGTGAAGGGGCGAGGACCATATATTTT.

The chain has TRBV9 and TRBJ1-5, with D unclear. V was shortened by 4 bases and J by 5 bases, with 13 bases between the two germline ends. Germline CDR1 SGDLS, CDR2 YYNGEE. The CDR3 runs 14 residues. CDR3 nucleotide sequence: TGTGCCAGCAGCTTAGGGAGGGAAGATCAGCCCCAGCATTTT. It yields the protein CASSLGREDQPQHF.